These 21 T cell receptor beta chains came from one sample sequenced in a study of T cell responses to AZD1222 COVID-19 vaccine (dated by TCRdb to the early 2020s). Library preparation was by the immunoSEQ multiplex PCR assay. In its TCRdb copy, this immuneACCESS table keeps in-frame sequences only and misses some clones. Where compared with another copy, unresolved V genes explain less than half of these, and the others have no known cause. The sample contains roughly 130,000 clones, less than 95% of them found a single time. Around 2.8% of the sample is held by the ten biggest clonotypes. The time point label corresponds to: baseline before first vaccination. Sequencing used peripheral blood, obtained on day 0 of AZD1222 vaccination. The receptor set was obtained from an adult in good health.

The chain has TRBV10-1 and TRBJ2-5; D is possibly TRBD1 (6 bases). Germline-derived CDR1 and CDR2 are WNHNN and SYGVQD (reference sequence). With 4 bases removed from V and 1 base from J, the gap between germline ends came to 7 bases. The CDR3 runs 13 residues. CDR3 sequence: CASSGQAQETQYF. The CDR3 nucleotides read TGCGCCAGCAGTGGACAGGCCCAAGAGACCCAGTACTTC.

On this clone itself: Other DNA sequences of this sample code for an identical CDR3. The CDR3 bases are TGTGCCAGCAGCGTAGCTGGTAGCACAGATACGCAGTATTTT. It specifies CASSVAGSTDTQYF. The J gene is TRBJ2-3, the V gene TRBV9; D gene unclear. The ends were cut back, 0 bases at V and 0 bases at J, with 5 bases in the middle. Germline CDR1 and CDR2: SGDLS and YYNGEE. CDR3 size: 14 residues.

The V and J genes are TRBV30 and TRBJ2-1; TRBD2 agrees at 8 bases. This CDR3 has 15 residues. V lost 0 bases, J lost 6 bases, and 7 bases stayed unmatched. Germline CDR1 GTSNPN, CDR2 SVGIG (reference sequence). CDR3 sequence (DNA): TGTGCCTGGAGTGTACGTGGACTAGCTTCCAATGAGCAGTTCTTC. It translates to CAWSVRGLASNEQFF.

Comments on this clone: The sample holds other DNA sequences that translate to the same CDR3. The chain combines TRBV11-1 with TRBJ1-1; no clear D gene. V was cut by 2 bases and J by 1 base, with 5 bases left in between. There are 13 residues in the CDR3. Germline lookup yields CDR1 SGHAT and CDR2 FQDESV (reference sequence). CDR3 DNA: TGTGCCAGCAGCTTAAACCGGAACACTGAAGCTTTCTTT. Its translation: CASSLNRNTEAFF.

This chain joins TRBV19 and TRBJ1-2, with D uncertain. The ends were cut back, 3 bases at V and 6 bases at J, with 17 bases in the middle. CDR1 is LNHDA, CDR2 SQIVND, per germline (reference sequence). The CDR3 is 15 amino acids. DNA of the CDR3: TGTGCCAGTAGTATGCCCCAAAGTGTGAGGAATGGCTACACCTTC. Protein sequence: CASSMPQSVRNGYTF.

The rearrangement uses TRBV7-8 and TRBJ2-5; 8 positions match TRBD1. V trimming: 5 bases; J trimming: 1 base; junction bases outside the gene matches: 3. Germline CDR1 SGHVS, CDR2 FQNEAQ. The CDR3 is 14 amino acids. The CDR3 protein is CASSTGTGQETQYF. The CDR3 nucleotides read TGTGCCAGCAGCACCGGGACAGGCCAAGAGACCCAGTACTTC.

The V gene is TRBV29-1, the J gene TRBJ1-5, with D tentatively TRBD1 (6 bases). Germline CDR1 SQVTM, CDR2 ANQGSEA. The CDR3 spans 13 residues. Trimming pared 7 bases from V and 1 base from J, leaving 11 bases between. For the CDR3, the DNA is TGCAGCGCAAAGCAGGGGAGCAATCAGCCCCAGCATTTT. The encoded protein is CSAKQGSNQPQHF.

The chain employs TRBV12-3 or TRBV12-4 and TRBJ1-6; D may be TRBD1 (5 bases). The CDR3 has 13 amino acids. The germline V and J ends were trimmed by 6 bases and 9 bases, with 12 bases remaining between them. The CDR3 DNA sequence: TGTGCCAGCAGCCTCCGGCAGGGTTCACCCCTCCACTTT. Its translation is CASSLRQGSPLHF.

The chain couples TRBV18 to TRBJ2-2; 10 positions match TRBD2. V lost 5 bases and J lost 4; bases outside the gene matches: 10. This CDR3 region has 17 residues. Germline CDR1 and CDR2: KGHSH and LQKENI. CDR3 coding DNA: TGTGCCAGCTCAACGAGAGCGGGAGGGCCGGGCACCGGGGAGCTGTTTTTT. Protein sequence: CASSTRAGGPGTGELFF.

The chain is built from TRBV19 and TRBJ2-2, with unresolved D. The V end was cut by 2 bases, the J end by 6 bases, with 7 bases between. Germline CDR1 reads LNHDA; CDR2 reads SQIVND (reference sequence). The CDR3 sequence is 13 residues long. CDR3 in amino acids: CASSITKPGELFF. The CDR3 DNA follows: TGTGCCAGTAGTATAACTAAGCCCGGGGAGCTGTTTTTT.

The rearrangement links TRBV28 to TRBJ2-7; 7 nucleotides line up with TRBD2. Per the germline V gene, CDR1 is MDHEN and CDR2 is SYDVKM. This CDR3 has 15 amino acids. V shed 6 bases, J shed 2 bases, and the junction held 10 bases outside the gene matches. CDR3 nucleotides: TGTGCCAGCAGCCCCTCTTACGGGGGGACCTACGAGCAGTACTTC. Translation gives CASSPSYGGTYEQYF.

V and J are TRBV24-1 and TRBJ2-3; D is ambiguous. The germline V and J ends were trimmed by 0 bases and 3 bases, with 6 bases remaining between them. The germline CDR1 and CDR2 sequences are KGHDR and SFDVKD. This CDR3 is 14 amino acids long. The CDR3 protein is CATSDLMATDTQYF. In nucleotides, the CDR3 is TGTGCCACCAGTGATTTGATGGCGACAGATACGCAGTATTTT.

V and J are TRBV7-8 and TRBJ2-3; no reliable D call. The CDR3 runs to 15 residues. Germline-derived CDR1 and CDR2 are SGHVS and FQNEAQ. V was cut by 5 bases and J by 2 bases, with 14 bases left in between. The CDR3 DNA reads TGTGCCAGCAGCCCCCCTAGGGTCTCCACAGATACGCAGTATTTT. It codes for CASSPPRVSTDTQYF. The full variable domain, its missing parts supplied by reference TRBV7-8 and TRBJ2-3, is GAGVSQSPRYKVAKRGQDVALRCDPISGHVSLFWYQQALGQGPEFLTYFQNEAQLDKSGLPSDRFFAERPEGSVSTLKIQRTQQEDSAVYLCASSPPRVSTDTQYFGPGTRLTVL.

This chain connects TRBV5-1 to TRBJ1-1; no clear D gene. The V end was cut by 4 bases, the J end by 4 bases, with 14 bases between. The CDR3 is 14 amino acids. Germline values: CDR1 SGHRS, CDR2 YFSETQ. The CDR3 reads CASSPRGGGTEAFF. The CDR3 DNA follows: TGCGCCAGCAGCCCGCGGGGAGGTGGCACTGAAGCTTTCTTT.

The chain uses TRBV11-3 and TRBJ2-1; no reliable D call. The V gene lost 1 base and the J gene lost 6 bases, with 4 bases spanning the gap. Germline values: CDR1 SGHNT, CDR2 YENEEA. CDR3 length: 12 amino acids. The CDR3 reads CASSLAVNEQFF. The CDR3 coding sequence is TGTGCCAGCAGCTTAGCGGTCAATGAGCAGTTCTTC.

This chain links TRBV11-2 with TRBJ2-2; a weak D match, TRBD2 (5 bases). The ends were cut back, 2 bases at V and 4 bases at J, with 8 bases in the middle. The CDR3 is made up of 14 amino acids. CDR1 SGHAT and CDR2 FQNNGV come from the germline V gene. CDR3 sequence (DNA): TGTGCCAGCAGCTTACGGGCGGGCACCGGGGAGCTGTTTTTT. Translating gives CASSLRAGTGELFF.

The J gene is TRBJ1-1, the V gene TRBV6-2 or TRBV6-3, with a possible D match to TRBD1 (5 bases). V lost 0 bases and J 3 bases, leaving 8 bases between the germline ends. The germline V gene encodes CDR1 MNHEY and CDR2 SVGEGT. The CDR3 totals 14 residues. The CDR3 sequence is CASSYSGVYTEAFF. CDR3 DNA sequence: TGTGCCAGCAGTTACTCAGGGGTATACACTGAAGCTTTCTTT.

This rearrangement joins TRBV30 to TRBJ2-4; D is unresolved. Germline-derived CDR1 and CDR2 are GTSNPN and SVGIG (reference sequence). Trimming pared 2 bases from V and 8 bases from J, leaving 16 bases between. The CDR3 length is 14 residues. CDR3 sequence: CAWSFPGGGDIQYF. CDR3 nucleotide sequence: TGTGCCTGGAGTTTTCCTGGCGGTGGGGACATTCAGTACTTC.

This clone was seen only a few times. As DNA, the CDR3 is TGTGCCAGCAGCTTGGCGAGGACGAGAAGAAATTCACCCCTCCACTTT. This codes for CASSLARTRRNSPLHF. This chain joins TRBV5-6 and TRBJ1-6; no clear D. This CDR3 spans 16 amino acids. CDR1 and CDR2 (germline): SGHDT, YYEEEE. V lost 0 bases and J lost 7, with 14 bases in between.

The rearrangement joins TRBV29-1 to TRBJ1-1; no clear D. The CDR3 is made up of 11 amino acids. CDR1 SQVTM and CDR2 ANQGSEA come from the germline V gene. The V end lost 6 bases, the J end lost 11 bases, and 16 bases lay between the germline ends. The CDR3 loop reads CSVHKTVGAFF. Here the CDR3 DNA reads TGCAGCGTCCATAAGACTGTTGGGGCTTTCTTT.

This chain uses TRBV14 with TRBJ2-7; TRBD1 agrees at 8 bases. The junction had 16 bases not matched to a gene; V was cut back by 1 base and J by 5 bases. Germline CDR1 is SGHDN and CDR2 is FVKESK. This CDR3 comprises 18 residues. CDR3: CASSQVSLLYRGIDEQYF. In nucleotides, the CDR3 is TGTGCCAGCAGCCAAGTCTCCCTACTATACAGGGGGATCGACGAGCAGTACTTC.